The sequence of this T cell receptor (beta chain) was determined in a study of blood T cell repertoires in COVID-19. Study background: Samples representing acute and convalescent COVID-19 were sourced from the United States, Italy and Spain. PBMCs, B-cell-depleted T cells, or T cells provided the cDNA or gDNA that made up the material.

As processed by the authors: By means of reference gene primer amplification, nucleated cell counts were estimated. The repertoire was sequenced with immunoSEQ multiplex PCR; TCRdb's copy has only in-frame clones and lacks some. V and J calls plus clone size are reproduced from that table; the DNA served to infer D and trimming. The table lists about 210,000 clones, 82% of them singletons. Patients from Seattle were sampled longitudinally, starting during active infection. Sequencing was carried out using peripheral blood. This TCR derives from a woman aged 65 to 85 with COVID-19, enrolled during active disease.

DNA for the CDR3: TGTGCCAGCAGCCGTACAGGGGGCAGTAGGAATTCACCCCTCCACTTT. This codes for CASSRTGGSRNSPLHF. This rearrangement joins TRBV7-6 to TRBJ1-6; TRBD1 matches at 9 bases. There are 16 residues in the CDR3. The V gene end was trimmed by 5 bases and the J gene end by 7 bases; junction bases not matched to a gene: 9. Germline values: CDR1 SGHVS, CDR2 FNYEAQ.